This T cell receptor (beta chain) was recovered during a study of T cell responses to AZD1222 COVID-19 vaccine. Whole-study results and caveats: Without day 14 samples, only post-peak T cell repertoires were studied. Close to half of spike-specific TCRs reportedly recognize unmutated variant regions. Clonal diversity may have been underestimated in mostly white British donors.

A word on this clone: Its antigen is still unknown.

Assay: immunoSEQ multiplex PCR; the TCRdb copy retains only in-frame clones and omits some. The sample yields around 160,000 clones, about nine tenths seen once. With 1 base removed from V and 2 bases from J, the gap between germline ends came to 15 bases. This CDR3 contains 17 residues. From germline, CDR1 is SGHTA and CDR2 FQGNSA. The source was peripheral blood, collected on day 0 of AZD1222 vaccination. The V gene is TRBV7-2, the J gene TRBJ1-5; D possibly corresponds to TRBD1 (6 bases). The TCR comes from an adult in good health. The CDR3 DNA sequence: TGTGCCAGCAGCTTAGGATGGGGGCGCGGGGGCAATCAGCCCCAGCATTTT. Encoded protein: CASSLGWGRGGNQPQHF.